Reported below is one T cell receptor beta chain. What it binds is unknown. This entry is derived from a study of cytomegalovirus exposure and HLA in healthy donors. At the level of the study: Approximately 190 million T cells yielded 90 million to 130 million unique TCR beta sequences, as an earlier analysis found. About four fifths of approximately 400 genotyped donors fell in the Caucasian-associated ancestry cluster.

The study's findings and limits: Cytomegalovirus status was reportedly diagnosed by the classifier with high specificity and sensitivity. The presence/absence work took it that sequencing depth was about the same across donors.

V shed 7 bases and J 6 bases; nucleotides not matched to a gene: 13. Germline V gene sequence: CDR1 SGHTA, CDR2 FQGNSA. The CDR3 is 16 residues long. The PCR had 60 Vbeta and 13 Jbeta primers. The data were produced by immunoSEQ multiplex PCR, yet TCRdb's version contains in-frame clones alone and is incomplete. The sample lists over 150,000 clones, approximately 76% occurring once. Sequencing was performed on PBMCs. The chain uses TRBV7-2 and TRBJ2-3, with 10 positions matching TRBD2. The receptor comes from a man aged 60 to 75 in good health and CMV-seronegative. The CDR3 sequence is CASTLAGSGRSDTQYF. The CDR3 DNA is TGTGCCAGCACCCTAGCTGGTAGCGGGAGGTCGGATACGCAGTATTTT.